This T cell receptor (beta chain) appears in the sequencing data of a study of beta chain features in type 1 diabetes. The sequenced template was cDNA made from the entire isolated RNA. The data were produced by immunoSEQ multiplex PCR, yet TCRdb's version contains in-frame clones alone and is incomplete. The sample contains 230,000 or so clones, around 16% of which appear only once. This clone came up a few times. Its cognate antigen is unknown. The study, taken as a whole, reports: In patients and controls equally, PCR might favor templates that are shorter. There was a moderate but significant shortening of TCRB CDR3s in all four CD4+ subsets of Type 1 diabetes patients.

CDR1 is SQVTM and CDR2 is ANQGSEA in the germline V gene. V was clipped by 6 bases and J by 4 bases, with 19 bases between them. The CDR3 loop spans 14 amino acids. This TCR derives from a man in his thirties or forties with type 1 diabetes. Specimen: naive CD4+ T cells from blood. The chain combines TRBV29-1 with TRBJ2-7, with D perhaps TRBD1 (6 bases). CDR3 loop: CSVHGGYSSYEQYF. CDR3 in DNA: TGCAGCGTCCATGGGGGCTACTCCAGTTACGAGCAGTACTTC.